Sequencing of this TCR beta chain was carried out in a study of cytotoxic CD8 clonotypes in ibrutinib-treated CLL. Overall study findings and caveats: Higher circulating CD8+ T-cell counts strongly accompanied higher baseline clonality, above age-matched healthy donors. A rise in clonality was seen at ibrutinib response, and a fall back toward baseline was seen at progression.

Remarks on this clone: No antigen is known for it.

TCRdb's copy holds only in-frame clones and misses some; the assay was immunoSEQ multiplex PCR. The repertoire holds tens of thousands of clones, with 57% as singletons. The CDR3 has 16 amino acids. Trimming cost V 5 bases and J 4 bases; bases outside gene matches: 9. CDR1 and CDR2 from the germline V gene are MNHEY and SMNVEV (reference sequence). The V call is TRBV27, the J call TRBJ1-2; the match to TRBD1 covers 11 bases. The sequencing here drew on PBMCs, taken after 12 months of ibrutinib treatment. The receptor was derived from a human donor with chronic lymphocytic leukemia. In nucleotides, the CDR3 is TGTGCCAGCAGTAAAGGGGGACAGGGGGGAATCTATGGCTACACCTTC. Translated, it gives CASSKGGQGGIYGYTF.